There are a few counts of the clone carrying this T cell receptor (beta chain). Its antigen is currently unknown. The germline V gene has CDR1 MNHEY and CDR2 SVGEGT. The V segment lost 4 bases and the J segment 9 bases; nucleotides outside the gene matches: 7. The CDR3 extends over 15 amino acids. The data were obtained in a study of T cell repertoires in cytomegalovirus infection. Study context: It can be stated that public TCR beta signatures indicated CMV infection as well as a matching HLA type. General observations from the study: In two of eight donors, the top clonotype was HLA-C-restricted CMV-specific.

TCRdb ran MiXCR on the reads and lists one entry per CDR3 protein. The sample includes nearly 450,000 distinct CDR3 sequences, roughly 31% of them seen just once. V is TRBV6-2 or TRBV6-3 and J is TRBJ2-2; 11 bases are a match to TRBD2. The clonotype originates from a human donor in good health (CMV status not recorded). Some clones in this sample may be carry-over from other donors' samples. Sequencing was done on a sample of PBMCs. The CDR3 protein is CASSSALAGGRELFF. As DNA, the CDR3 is TGTGCCAGCAGTTCGGCCCTAGCGGGGGGCAGGGAGCTGTTTTTT.